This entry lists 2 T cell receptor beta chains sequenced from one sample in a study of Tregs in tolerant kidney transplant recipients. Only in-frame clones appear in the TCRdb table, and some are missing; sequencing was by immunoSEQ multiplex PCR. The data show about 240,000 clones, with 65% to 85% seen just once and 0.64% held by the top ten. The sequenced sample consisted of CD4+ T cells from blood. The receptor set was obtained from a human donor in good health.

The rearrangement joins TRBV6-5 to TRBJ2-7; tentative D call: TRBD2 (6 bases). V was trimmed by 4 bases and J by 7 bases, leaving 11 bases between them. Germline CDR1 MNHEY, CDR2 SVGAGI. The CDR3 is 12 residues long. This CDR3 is CASSSSGTEQYF. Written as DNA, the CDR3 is TGTGCCAGCAGTTCTTCCGGGACTGAGCAGTACTTC.

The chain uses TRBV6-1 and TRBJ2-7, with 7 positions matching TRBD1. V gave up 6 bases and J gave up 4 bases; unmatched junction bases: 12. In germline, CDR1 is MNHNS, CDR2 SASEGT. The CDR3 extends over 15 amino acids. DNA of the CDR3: TGTGCCAGCAGCAAAATCCCGGGACAGTATTACGAGCAGTACTTC. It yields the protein CASSKIPGQYYEQYF.